A single sample is the source of the 20 T cell receptor beta chains below, sequenced in a study of OX40 agonist ivuxolimab in advanced cancers. TCRdb's table, derived via immunoSEQ multiplex PCR, lists solely in-frame clones and lacks some. The profile shows some 57,000 clones, roughly 90% of them singletons. Sequences were derived from CD4+ or CD8+ T cells sorted from blood, sampled in a trial of the OX40 agonist ivuxolimab. The receptors derive from an adult with an advanced solid tumor such as melanoma, head and neck, liver or kidney cancer.

This chain links TRBV6-5 with TRBJ1-6, with D hard to call. V lost 2 bases and J lost 0, with 8 bases in between. The CDR3 sequence is 16 residues long. The germline gives CDR1 MNHEY, CDR2 SVGAGI. Here the CDR3 DNA reads TGTGCCAGCAGTTACGTCGGGAGCTCCTATAATTCACCCCTCCACTTT. Amino acids: CASSYVGSSYNSPLHF.

The chain carries TRBV11-2 and TRBJ2-7; 8 bases align to TRBD2. The CDR3 totals 15 residues. In germline, CDR1 is SGHAT, CDR2 FQNNGV. V shed 4 bases, J shed 3 bases, and the junction held 8 bases outside the gene matches. For the CDR3, the DNA is TGTGCCAGCAGCTCCCCCGGGGGGGCGAACTACGAGCAGTACTTC. It encodes CASSSPGGANYEQYF.

V is TRBV7-9 and J is TRBJ2-5; D assignment may be TRBD1 or TRBD2 (6 bases each). CDR1 and CDR2 from the germline V gene are SEHNR and FQNEAQ (reference sequence). Trimming removed 6 bases from V and 4 bases from J, with 15 bases in between. The CDR3 has 14 amino acids. The CDR3 sequence is CASRGQGRGETQYF. The CDR3 DNA sequence: TGTGCCAGCAGGGGGCAGGGGCGGGGAGAGACCCAGTACTTC.

This sequence joins TRBV7-9 and TRBJ2-1, with 8 bases aligning to TRBD2. Germline V lookup: CDR1 SEHNR, CDR2 FQNEAQ (reference sequence). Germline trimming cut 4 bases from V and 5 bases from J; bases unmatched to any gene: 10. This CDR3 region has 16 residues. The CDR3 region is CASSSRWSGSHNEQFF. The CDR3 DNA reads TGTGCCAGCAGCTCCCGGTGGAGCGGGAGCCACAATGAGCAGTTCTTC.

By sample share, this clone is medium-sized. The chain is built from TRBV4-2 and TRBJ1-2, with D possibly being TRBD1 (6 bases). Trimming pared 2 bases from V and 3 bases from J, leaving 19 bases between. CDR1 and CDR2 from the germline V gene are LGHNA and YNFKEQ. The CDR3 loop spans 17 amino acids. The CDR3 sequence is CASSQLQGTVLDYGYTF. CDR3 coding DNA: TGTGCCAGCAGCCAACTACAGGGAACAGTGTTGGACTATGGCTACACCTTC.

The chain combines TRBV7-6 with TRBJ2-1; TRBD2 aligns across 8 bases. In germline, CDR1 is SGHVS, CDR2 FNYEAQ. This CDR3 region has 16 residues. The J segment lost 4 bases and the V segment lost 3 bases, leaving 8 bases of the junction unmatched. CDR3: CASSFLAGLRYNEQFF. CDR3 DNA: TGTGCCAGCAGCTTCTTAGCGGGACTCCGATACAATGAGCAGTTCTTC.

The count of this clone is one. The chain links TRBV6-5 to TRBJ1-5, with a tentative D call TRBD1 (5 bases). The germline CDR1 and CDR2 sequences are MNHEY and SVGAGI. Trimming removed 6 bases at V and 0 bases at J, with 12 bases between. The CDR3 is 15 residues long. The CDR3 is CASSQQAFSNQPQHF. The CDR3 DNA follows: TGTGCCAGCAGCCAACAGGCTTTTAGCAATCAGCCCCAGCATTTT.

The V gene is TRBV15, the J gene TRBJ2-7; D gene ambiguous. The CDR3 contains 15 residues. Germline assignment: CDR1 LNHNV and CDR2 YYDKDF (reference sequence). Trimming removed 2 bases from V and 0 bases from J, with 11 bases in between. Written as DNA, the CDR3 is TGTGCCACCAGCAGACTACCCATTTACTCCTACGAGCAGTACTTC. Translating gives CATSRLPIYSYEQYF. Full variable domain (remainder filled in from reference TRBV15 and TRBJ2-7): DAMVIQNPRYQVTQFGKPVTLSCSQTLNHNVMYWYQQKSSQAPKLLFHYYDKDFNNEADTPDNFQSRRPNTSFCFLDIRSPGLGDTAMYLCATSRLPIYSYEQYFGPGTRLTVT.

This clone has just one count. CDR3 in DNA: TGCAGCGTTGAAGGGTTTACCTACAATGAGCAGTTCTTC. Amino acid sequence: CSVEGFTYNEQFF. V and J are TRBV29-1 and TRBJ2-1; D remains unclear. The V end lost 1 base, the J end lost 2 bases, and 6 bases lay between the germline ends. The CDR3 is 13 amino acids. CDR1 SQVTM and CDR2 ANQGSEA come from the germline V gene.

V usage is TRBV29-1 and J usage is TRBJ2-7; 7 bases match TRBD1. V gave up 3 bases and J gave up 2 bases; unmatched junction bases: 16. The CDR3 has 17 residues. CDR1 is SQVTM and CDR2 is ANQGSEA in the germline V gene. The CDR3 nucleotides read TGCAGCGTTGAGGAATTTTCAATTGGGACAGCCACCTACGAGCAGTACTTC. This translates into CSVEEFSIGTATYEQYF.

The chain couples TRBV19 to TRBJ1-5; the D gene is possibly TRBD1 (6 bases). Trimming removed 3 bases at V and 5 bases at J, with 11 bases between. This CDR3 comprises 14 residues. Germline loops: CDR1 LNHDA, CDR2 SQIVND (reference sequence). DNA for the CDR3: TGTGCCAGTAGTATGCGGGGGGGCGATCAGCCCCAGCATTTT. Protein sequence: CASSMRGGDQPQHF.

The V gene is TRBV13, the J gene TRBJ2-1, with 8 bases fitting TRBD2. This CDR3 region has 13 residues. Germline trimming cut 8 bases from V and 9 bases from J; bases unmatched to any gene: 9. Germline CDR1 is PRHDT and CDR2 is FYEKMQ (reference sequence). Here the CDR3 DNA reads TGTGCCAGCGCCGGTAAAGCGGGGGCTGAGCAGTTCTTC. Translation gives CASAGKAGAEQFF.

The chain recombines TRBV4-2 with TRBJ1-6; 7 bases align to TRBD1. CDR3 length: 15 amino acids. The germline V gene encodes CDR1 LGHNA and CDR2 YNFKEQ. V lost 2 bases to trimming and J lost 14 bases; unmatched junction nucleotides: 12. The CDR3 is CASSQPLDRADTLHF. The CDR3 coding sequence is TGTGCCAGCAGCCAACCCCTCGACAGGGCGGACACCCTCCACTTT.

The chain employs TRBV28 and TRBJ1-4, with D hard to call. The length of the CDR3 is 14 residues. Germline assignment: CDR1 MDHEN and CDR2 SYDVKM. Trimming cost V 6 bases and J 2 bases, with 10 bases left between them. The CDR3 region has the DNA TGTGCCAGCAGCCTTACGTCCACTAATGAAAAACTGTTTTTT. This sequence encodes CASSLTSTNEKLFF. Full variable domain (outside the CDR3, taken from reference TRBV28 and TRBJ1-4): DVKVTQSSRYLVKRTGEKVFLECVQDMDHENMFWYRQDPGLGLRLIYFSYDVKMKEKGDIPEGYSVSREKKERFSLILESASTNQTSMYLCASSLTSTNEKLFFGSGTQLSVL.

This chain links TRBV9 with TRBJ2-3; possible D gene TRBD2, 7 bases. Per germline, CDR1 SGDLS and CDR2 YYNGEE. The V gene lost 2 bases and the J gene lost 3 bases, with 13 bases spanning the gap. This CDR3 has 15 residues. Here the CDR3 reads CASSVGGLRTDTQYF. Here the CDR3 DNA reads TGTGCCAGCAGCGTGGGGGGGCTTCGGACAGATACGCAGTATTTT.

This clone was recorded only once. The chain couples TRBV4-3 to TRBJ2-1; 9 bases map to TRBD2. J was trimmed by 6 bases and V by 4 bases; bases with no gene match: 4. CDR3 length: 14 amino acids. Germline lookup yields CDR1 LGHNA and CDR2 YSLEER. CDR3 nucleotide sequence: TGCGCCAGCAGCCTTTGGACTAGCGCCAATGAGCAGTTCTTC. It codes for CASSLWTSANEQFF.

The chain has TRBV30 and TRBJ1-5, with a tentative D call TRBD1 (5 bases). The CDR3 has 15 amino acids. The V gene's germline CDR1 is GTSNPN and CDR2 SVGIG (reference sequence). The V gene lost 3 bases and the J gene lost 1 base, with 13 bases spanning the gap. The CDR3 region is CAWSPGGISNQPQHF. CDR3 coding DNA: TGTGCCTGGAGCCCGGGGGGAATCAGCAATCAGCCCCAGCATTTT.

The chain joins TRBV27 to TRBJ1-4; TRBD1 agrees at 9 bases. Germline trimming cut 8 bases from V and 11 bases from J; bases unmatched to any gene: 3. Germline assignment: CDR1 MNHEY and CDR2 SMNVEV (reference sequence). The CDR3 has 11 residues. DNA of the CDR3: TGTGCCAGCCAAGGACAGGGGAAACTGTTTTTT. Translating it yields CASQGQGKLFF.

The rearrangement joins TRBV11-2 to TRBJ2-7; 10 nucleotides agree with TRBD2. Germline-derived CDR1 and CDR2 are SGHAT and FQNNGV. The CDR3 contains 14 residues. CDR3 sequence: CASSPLGSGRASNV. CDR3 sequence (DNA): TGTGCCAGCAGCCCCCTTGGGAGCGGGAGGGCCTCGAACGTC.

J is TRBJ2-1 and V is TRBV4-1; D not resolved. Looked up from germline, CDR1 is MGHRA and CDR2 is YSYEKL. Deletions cut 6 bases from V and 0 bases from J, with 12 bases between. CDR3 size: 15 residues. The DNA for the CDR3 is TGCGCCAGCAGTATAGGGCGGAGCTCCTACAATGAGCAGTTCTTC. This translates into CASSIGRSSYNEQFF.